This T cell receptor beta chain came from a study of regulatory T cells in long-lasting Graves disease. The sample's time point: newly diagnosed GD, antithyroid drugs for less than 3 months. Preparation of the TCR library used RNA extracted from PBMCs. J gave up 3 bases and V 6 bases, and 19 bases lay outside the gene matches. The CDR3 covers 18 residues. CDR1 is MNHEY and CDR2 is SMNVEV in the germline V gene (reference sequence). A few counts support this clonotype. CDR3 regions were amplified by Arm-PCR using iRepertoire HTBI primers to build TCR beta libraries. TCRdb recomputed calls from the multiplex PCR reads with MiXCR, one row per CDR3 protein. The sample shows roughly 420,000 distinct CDR3 sequences, roughly 15% of them seen only once. The sample also formed part of further work on T cells in Graves' hyperthyroidism and ophthalmopathy.

The receptor was isolated from a woman aged 18-29 years with Graves disease. This chain connects TRBV27 to TRBJ1-2; 7 bases fit TRBD1. Sequenced material: peripheral blood mononuclear cells (PBMCs), taken at new diagnosis, from a patient treated with antithyroid drugs. Here the CDR3 DNA reads TGTGCCAGCAGCTTACAAGGCAGGGGGACCCCTTCTGACTATGGCTACACCTTC. Its protein product is CASSLQGRGTPSDYGYTF.